This T cell receptor (beta chain) was found in a study of T-cell reconstitution after alpha-beta-depleted transplantation in children. This clonotype was counted a few times. V lost 3 bases and J 8 bases, leaving 8 bases between the germline ends. The germline V gene encodes CDR1 DFQATT and CDR2 SNEGSKA (reference sequence). This CDR3 has 11 amino acids. Unique molecular identifiers were built into the TCRbeta library. Each CDR3 protein is one row after TCRdb ran MiXCR on the PCR reads. This sample has hundreds of thousands of distinct CDR3 sequences; under 12% occur once, and the top ten carry about 4%.

The source material was PBMCs from the stem cell graft donor, sampled from the stem cell graft. The sequence derives from a human donor who donated a stem cell graft to a child with acute myeloid leukemia. The chain joins TRBV20-1 to TRBJ2-1; D ambiguous. The CDR3 spells CSASFQDEQFF. CDR3 nucleotide sequence: TGCAGTGCTAGTTTTCAGGATGAGCAGTTCTTC.